This TCR beta chain was found in a study of CD8 T cells in Susac syndrome. The germline V gene has CDR1 SGHAT and CDR2 FQNNGV. With 0 bases removed from V and 6 bases from J, the gap between germline ends came to 7 bases. CDR3 size: 13 residues. Random hexamers were used to reverse transcribe the RNA input (about 0.5 to 1 ug). TCRdb processed the immunoSEQ multiplex PCR reads anew with MiXCR; each CDR3 protein has one entry. The repertoire holds fewer than 85,000 distinct CDR3 sequences, with 95% as singletons. The sample comprised CD8+ T cells from PBMCs. V gene TRBV11-2 combines with J gene TRBJ2-3; D ambiguous. This TCR came from a human donor with Susac syndrome. CDR3 amino acids: CASSLDQADTQYF. CDR3 nucleotide sequence: TGTGCCAGCAGCTTAGACCAGGCGGATACGCAGTATTTT.